These T cell receptor beta chains were read from a single sample in a study of a mutant IDH1 vaccine in newly diagnosed glioma. These receptors are not linked to any known antigen. Repertoires were generated with immunoSEQ multiplex PCR, while TCRdb's copy carries only in-frame clones and drops some. The sample includes under 40,000 clones, around three quarters of them seen just once. Specimen: PBMCs, collected from a glioma patient whose treatment included an IDH1 peptide vaccine. The receptors here all came from a man in his forties or fifties with glioma. Some clones in this sample may be carry-over from other donors' samples. The CDR3 runs from the conserved cysteine through the conserved F or W. The D gene is left open where the match is weak. Expanded clones are given a class, and other clones once, few, many or no size at all.

j_call: TRBJ1-1; clone_size: .; d_call: .; v_call: TRBV27; cdr3_aa: CASSLGTGNTEAFF; cdr3_nt: TGTGCCAGCAGTTTAGGGACTGGGAACACTGAAGCTTTCTTT
j_call: TRBJ1-6; clone_size: .; d_call: .; v_call: TRBV10-3; cdr3_aa: CAISVTANSPLHF; cdr3_nt: TGTGCCATCAGTGTCACAGCTAATTCACCCCTCCACTTT
j_call: TRBJ1-3; clone_size: .; d_call: .; v_call: TRBV6-1; cdr3_aa: CASSGHRNTIYF; cdr3_nt: TGTGCCAGCAGTGGACACAGAAACACCATATATTTT
j_call: TRBJ1-4; clone_size: .; d_call: .; v_call: TRBV30; cdr3_aa: CAWSAGPGRDEKLFF; cdr3_nt: TGTGCCTGGAGTGCCGGCCCTGGCAGGGATGAAAAACTGTTTTTT
j_call: TRBJ2-1; clone_size: once; d_call: .; v_call: TRBV16; cdr3_aa: CASSQHVGNEQFF; cdr3_nt: TGTGCCAGCAGCCAACATGTAGGGAATGAGCAGTTCTTC
j_call: TRBJ2-4; clone_size: .; d_call: .; v_call: TRBV5-6; cdr3_aa: CASSLGNIQYF; cdr3_nt: TGTGCCAGCAGCTTGGGAAACATTCAGTACTTC
j_call: TRBJ1-3; clone_size: .; d_call: .; v_call: TRBV5-8; cdr3_aa: CASSPGQLSSGNTIYF; cdr3_nt: TGTGCCAGCAGCCCGGGACAACTCAGCTCTGGAAACACCATATATTTT
j_call: TRBJ1-6; clone_size: once; d_call: TRBD1; v_call: TRBV30; cdr3_aa: CAWSVPQGVLSNSPLHF; cdr3_nt: TGTGCCTGGAGTGTCCCACAGGGGGTCCTCTCGAATTCACCCCTCCACTTT
j_call: TRBJ1-2; clone_size: .; d_call: .; v_call: TRBV25-1; cdr3_aa: CASSEYPGTAHYGYTF; cdr3_nt: TGTGCCAGCAGTGAATATCCCGGGACCGCGCACTATGGCTACACCTTC
j_call: TRBJ1-2; clone_size: .; d_call: TRBD1; v_call: TRBV4-1; cdr3_aa: CASSPGWGQGALGYTF; cdr3_nt: TGCGCCAGCAGCCCAGGATGGGGACAGGGGGCGCTCGGCTACACCTTC
j_call: TRBJ2-6; clone_size: .; d_call: TRBD1; v_call: TRBV19; cdr3_aa: CASSYGTGVGANVLTF; cdr3_nt: TGTGCCAGTAGTTACGGGACAGGGGTCGGGGCCAACGTCCTGACTTTC
j_call: TRBJ2-7; clone_size: .; d_call: TRBD2; v_call: TRBV18; cdr3_aa: CASSVSGGAVEQYF; cdr3_nt: TGTGCCAGCTCAGTGAGCGGGGGGGCGGTCGAGCAGTACTTC
j_call: TRBJ1-6; clone_size: .; d_call: TRBD1; v_call: TRBV14; cdr3_aa: CASSPDRGNRAPLHF; cdr3_nt: TGTGCCAGCAGCCCGGACAGGGGTAATAGGGCACCCCTCCACTTT
j_call: TRBJ1-4; clone_size: .; d_call: TRBD1; v_call: TRBV7-2; cdr3_aa: CASSSDRVATNEKLFF; cdr3_nt: TGTGCCAGCAGCTCGGACAGGGTGGCGACTAATGAAAAACTGTTTTTT
j_call: TRBJ1-2; clone_size: .; d_call: TRBD1; v_call: TRBV19; cdr3_aa: CASRIGQGYGYTF; cdr3_nt: TGTGCCAGTAGGATCGGACAGGGCTATGGCTACACCTTC
j_call: TRBJ1-5; clone_size: .; d_call: .; v_call: TRBV6-6; cdr3_aa: CASRGVRYSNQPQHF; cdr3_nt: TGTGCCAGCAGGGGTGTGAGATATAGCAATCAGCCCCAGCATTTT
j_call: TRBJ1-6; clone_size: .; d_call: .; v_call: TRBV19; cdr3_aa: CASSFQGKVNSPLHF; cdr3_nt: TGTGCCAGTAGCTTCCAGGGGAAGGTTAATTCACCCCTCCACTTT
j_call: TRBJ1-2; clone_size: .; d_call: .; v_call: TRBV5-6; cdr3_aa: CASSLAKTTF; cdr3_nt: TGTGCCAGCAGCTTGGCCAAAACCACCTTC
j_call: TRBJ1-1; clone_size: .; d_call: .; v_call: TRBV27; cdr3_aa: CASSPRGMGDTEAFF; cdr3_nt: TGTGCCAGCAGTCCCCGGGGGATGGGGGACACTGAAGCTTTCTTT
j_call: TRBJ2-7; clone_size: few; d_call: .; v_call: TRBV6-5; cdr3_aa: CASRAGFKDEQYF; cdr3_nt: TGTGCCAGCCGGGCAGGGTTTAAGGACGAGCAGTACTTC
j_call: TRBJ2-3; clone_size: .; d_call: .; v_call: TRBV6-6; cdr3_aa: CASRGESDTQYF; cdr3_nt: TGTGCCAGCAGGGGGGAATCAGATACGCAGTATTTT
j_call: TRBJ1-6; clone_size: .; d_call: .; v_call: TRBV6-1; cdr3_aa: CAVEGRDSYNSPLHF; cdr3_nt: TGTGCAGTCGAAGGGCGAGACTCCTATAATTCACCCCTCCACTTT
j_call: TRBJ2-7; clone_size: .; d_call: .; v_call: TRBV6-5; cdr3_aa: CASSFDSDYEQYF; cdr3_nt: TGTGCCAGCAGTTTTGACAGTGACTACGAGCAGTACTTC
j_call: TRBJ2-5; clone_size: once; d_call: .; v_call: TRBV30; cdr3_aa: CAWSVQGLETQYF; cdr3_nt: TGTGCCTGGAGTGTTCAGGGTTTAGAGACCCAGTACTTC
j_call: TRBJ2-2; clone_size: .; d_call: .; v_call: TRBV30; cdr3_aa: CAWSINPGELFF; cdr3_nt: TGTGCCTGGAGTATTAACCCCGGGGAGCTGTTTTTT
j_call: TRBJ1-1; clone_size: .; d_call: .; v_call: TRBV5-1; cdr3_aa: CASSQTVNTEAFF; cdr3_nt: TGCGCCAGCAGCCAAACAGTGAACACTGAAGCTTTCTTT
j_call: TRBJ1-5; clone_size: once; d_call: TRBD1; v_call: TRBV2; cdr3_aa: CASSGGQGWQPQHF; cdr3_nt: TGTGCCAGCAGTGGTGGACAGGGGTGGCAGCCCCAGCATTTT
j_call: TRBJ1-6; clone_size: .; d_call: .; v_call: TRBV2; cdr3_aa: CAQARGSNSPLHF; cdr3_nt: TGTGCCCAAGCCCGGGGGTCGAATTCACCCCTCCACTTT
j_call: TRBJ2-7; clone_size: once; d_call: TRBD1; v_call: TRBV28; cdr3_aa: CASSSPGTGKEQYF; cdr3_nt: TGTGCCAGCAGTTCTCCCGGGACAGGGAAAGAGCAGTACTTC
j_call: TRBJ1-2; clone_size: .; d_call: TRBD1; v_call: TRBV13; cdr3_aa: CASSTGTGVDYGYTF; cdr3_nt: TGTGCCAGCAGTACCGGGACAGGCGTCGACTATGGCTACACCTTC